This T cell receptor beta chain was retrieved from a study of identical twins. This clonotype was observed a handful of times. TCRdb re-derived calls from the 5' RACE reads in MiXCR, one entry per CDR3 protein. The repertoire has under 250,000 distinct CDR3 sequences, over 9.5% of them found once; the top ten carry around 4%. The germline CDR1 and CDR2 sequences are MDHEN and SYDVKM. Unmatched junction bases numbered 4, after V lost 5 bases and J lost 7 bases. The CDR3 runs 13 residues. The same sample was also used in a study of yellow fever vaccine responses in identical twins.

The sequencing input was memory (CD45RO+) T cells sorted from blood. The rearrangement links TRBV28 to TRBJ2-5; TRBD1 agrees at 10 bases. This sequence was found in a woman aged 18-29 years in good health. CDR3 in amino acids: CASSQGQGRTQYF. CDR3 nucleotides: TGTGCCAGCAGTCAGGGACAGGGGAGGACCCAGTACTTC.